The 30 T cell receptor beta chains below all came from one sample that was sequenced in a study of blood T cell repertoires in COVID-19. Data came from immunoSEQ multiplex PCR; TCRdb stores just in-frame clones and leaves some out. The sample has a few hundred thousand clones; about 87% are singletons. Material for sequencing was PBMCs or T cells enriched from blood (not recorded which). Every receptor here comes from a woman between 18 and 30 years old who had recovered from COVID-19.

This clone appeared a few times. The V and J genes are TRBV7-3 and TRBJ2-7; 8 bases fit TRBD1. Per the germline V gene, CDR1 is SGHTA and CDR2 is FQGTGA. This CDR3 comprises 15 residues. V was clipped by 3 bases and J by 6 bases; unmatched bases: 10. The CDR3 sequence is CASSLQGAGLGEQYF. CDR3 bases: TGTGCCAGCAGCTTGCAGGGGGCCGGGCTCGGCGAGCAGTACTTC.

This chain uses TRBV19 with TRBJ1-2; maybe TRBD1 (6 bases). The germline gives CDR1 LNHDA, CDR2 SQIVND (reference sequence). The ends were cut back, 5 bases at V and 8 bases at J, with 18 bases in the middle. The CDR3 spans 14 residues. CDR3 protein: CASSFTGISGGYTF. The CDR3 DNA reads as TGTGCCAGTAGTTTTACAGGGATTTCGGGAGGCTACACCTTC.

The chain joins TRBV6-2 or TRBV6-3 to TRBJ1-2; 9 bases fit TRBD1. Trimming cost V 2 bases and J 6 bases; bases outside gene matches: 4. Looked up from germline, CDR1 is MNHEY and CDR2 is SVGEGT. This CDR3 contains 14 residues. Here the CDR3 reads CASSYRDRVDGYTF. The CDR3 nucleotides are TGTGCCAGCAGTTACCGGGACAGGGTAGATGGCTACACCTTC.

The V call is TRBV27, the J call TRBJ1-1, with 10 positions matching TRBD1. The V and J ends lost 5 bases and 5 bases, in that order; junction bases with no gene match: 11. Germline CDR1 is MNHEY and CDR2 is SMNVEV (reference sequence). The CDR3 contains 16 residues. The CDR3 region has the DNA TGTGCCAGCAGTCCTATATCCGGGACAGGGGCAACTGAAGCTTTCTTT. Translated: CASSPISGTGATEAFF.

The V and J genes are TRBV5-6 and TRBJ2-7, with 8 bases lining up with TRBD1. Germline V CDR1 and CDR2: SGHDT, YYEEEE. The J segment lost 2 bases and the V segment lost 0 bases, leaving 13 bases of the junction unmatched. The CDR3 extends over 18 amino acids. The CDR3 nucleotides read TGTGCCAGCAGCTTGGGACTTACACTAGACAGGGGAGCCTACGAGCAGTACTTC. This codes for CASSLGLTLDRGAYEQYF.

Written as DNA, the CDR3 is TGTGCCAGTAGTGACATCGATTCACCCCTCCACTTT. This gives the protein CASSDIDSPLHF. The chain combines TRBV19 with TRBJ1-6; the D is unclear. The germline V gene has CDR1 LNHDA and CDR2 SQIVND (reference sequence). V was shortened by 5 bases and J by 8 bases, with 7 bases between the two germline ends. CDR3 size: 12 residues.

This chain uses TRBV12-3 or TRBV12-4 with TRBJ1-2, with 9 bases fitting TRBD1. This CDR3 is 13 amino acids long. The ends lost 3 bases at V and 6 bases at J; junction bases unmatched: 2. The CDR3 is CASSFWDRDGYTF. DNA for the CDR3: TGTGCCAGCAGTTTTTGGGACAGGGATGGCTACACCTTC.

The V call is TRBV5-1, the J call TRBJ2-6; a weak D match, TRBD1 (7 bases). Germline CDR1 and CDR2: SGHRS and YFSETQ. The CDR3 contains 17 residues. Trimming took off 6 bases at V and 0 bases at J, with 16 bases between the two ends. The chain's CDR3 is CASKKGAGTSGANVLTF. CDR3 bases: TGCGCCAGCAAAAAGGGGGCGGGGACCTCTGGGGCCAACGTCCTGACTTTC.

V gene TRBV29-1 combines with J gene TRBJ2-5; TRBD2 matches at 7 bases. V lost 4 bases and J lost 5; bases outside the gene matches: 7. Germline assignment: CDR1 SQVTM and CDR2 ANQGSEA. CDR3 size: 13 residues. The CDR3 loop is CSVVPGGLETQYF. The CDR3, as DNA: TGCAGCGTTGTCCCGGGGGGTTTGGAGACCCAGTACTTC. The full variable domain, with the rest looked up from reference TRBV29-1 and TRBJ2-5, is SAVISQKPSRDICQRGTSLTIQCQVDSQVTMMFWYRQQPGQSLTLIATANQGSEATYESGFVIDKFPISRPNLTFSTLTVSNMSPEDSSIYLCSVVPGGLETQYFGPGTRLLVL.

The chain links TRBV9 to TRBJ2-1; TRBD1 matches at 10 bases. From germline, CDR1 is SGDLS and CDR2 YYNGEE. This CDR3 has 16 amino acids. V lost 0 bases, J lost 3 bases, and 3 bases stayed unmatched. The CDR3 DNA reads as TGTGCCAGCAGCGTAGGGGACAGGGGAGGCTACAATGAGCAGTTCTTC. It is translated as CASSVGDRGGYNEQFF.

This clone turned up a few times. This rearrangement joins TRBV19 to TRBJ1-1, with 7 nucleotides matching TRBD1. CDR1 and CDR2 (germline): LNHDA, SQIVND (reference sequence). This CDR3 contains 16 residues. The V gene end was trimmed by 6 bases and the J gene end by 1 base; junction bases not matched to a gene: 11. CDR3 DNA sequence: TGTGCCAGTAGGGTTCGTGACAGGGCGTCGAACACTGAAGCTTTCTTT. It yields the protein CASRVRDRASNTEAFF.

The gene calls are TRBV7-2 and TRBJ1-3; D is undetermined. The germline V and J ends were trimmed by 5 bases and 0 bases, with 11 bases remaining between them. The germline V gene encodes CDR1 SGHTA and CDR2 FQGNSA. The CDR3 extends over 15 amino acids. Here the CDR3 DNA reads TGTGCCAGCAGCCTAGACTCCCGCTCTGGAAACACCATATATTTT. This sequence encodes CASSLDSRSGNTIYF.

This sequence joins TRBV5-8 and TRBJ1-1; D gene uncertain. In germline, CDR1 is SGHTS, CDR2 YDEGEE. CDR3 length: 14 amino acids. With 0 bases removed from V and 3 bases from J, the gap between germline ends came to 9 bases. The CDR3 sequence is CASSLDDRDTEAFF. In DNA form, the CDR3 reads TGTGCCAGCAGCTTGGACGACCGGGACACTGAAGCTTTCTTT.

Notes on this clone: A junction boundary mismatches the germline segment, possibly from a read error. V gene TRBV7-9 combines with J gene TRBJ1-4, with 8 bases identical to TRBD1. The CDR3 has 13 amino acids. Germline assignment: CDR1 SEHNR and CDR2 FQNEAQ (reference sequence). As DNA, the CDR3 is TGTGCCAGCGGGGACAGGAGGAATGAAAATCTGTTTTTT. Its protein product is CASGDRRNENLFF.

This chain links TRBV2 with TRBJ1-1, with a possible D match to TRBD1 (6 bases). Per the germline V gene, CDR1 is SNHLY and CDR2 is FYNNEI. V was shortened by 4 bases and J by 0 bases, with 15 bases between the two germline ends. There are 16 residues in the CDR3. CDR3 loop: CASSGTVPSMNTEAFF. The CDR3 nucleotides are TGTGCCAGCAGTGGGACAGTACCATCTATGAACACTGAAGCTTTCTTT.

The V call is TRBV4-2, the J call TRBJ2-3; no firm D call. V shed 0 bases and J shed 7 bases, with 5 bases lying between them. This CDR3 is built from 12 residues. Germline V CDR1 and CDR2: LGHNA, YNFKEQ. DNA of the CDR3: TGTGCCAGCAGCCAAGATAGCTATACGCAGTATTTT. Encoded protein: CASSQDSYTQYF.

The rearrangement joins TRBV27 to TRBJ2-7; 8 nucleotides match TRBD2. Germline-derived CDR1 and CDR2 are MNHEY and SMNVEV (reference sequence). With 5 bases clipped from V and 5 bases from J, the junction kept 8 bases outside the gene matches. CDR3 size: 14 residues. CDR3 protein: CASSPTAGADEQYF. In nucleotides, the CDR3 is TGTGCCAGCAGTCCCACAGCGGGAGCGGACGAGCAGTACTTC.

The chain couples TRBV7-9 to TRBJ1-6, with 7 bases identical to TRBD1. This CDR3 is 18 amino acids long. Germline CDR1 is SEHNR and CDR2 is FQNEAQ (reference sequence). The V and J ends lost 1 base and 4 bases, in that order; junction bases with no gene match: 10. The CDR3 sequence: CASSLDRGSLPYNSPLHF. The DNA of the CDR3 is TGTGCCAGCAGCTTAGACAGGGGATCGCTCCCTTATAATTCACCCCTCCACTTT.

The rearrangement links TRBV4-3 to TRBJ2-5; 8 nucleotides line up with TRBD1. Germline V gene sequence: CDR1 LGHNA, CDR2 YSLEER. The CDR3 loop spans 16 amino acids. Trimming removed 4 bases from V and 3 bases from J; junction bases left unmatched: 10. CDR3 protein: CASSRIRGQWEETQYF. CDR3 in DNA: TGCGCCAGCAGCCGTATCAGGGGGCAGTGGGAAGAGACCCAGTACTTC.

The chain joins TRBV3-1 (or the pseudogene TRBV3-2) to TRBJ1-1; no clear D gene. From germline, CDR1 is LGHDT and CDR2 YNNKEL (reference sequence). V gave up 4 bases and J gave up 5 bases, with 11 bases separating them. The CDR3 has 13 amino acids. In DNA, the CDR3 is TGTGCCAGCAGCCTCGGGGAGGGTACTGAAGCTTTCTTT. Amino acids: CASSLGEGTEAFF.

The chain carries TRBV5-1 and TRBJ2-2; possibly TRBD1 for D (5 bases). Trimming stripped 4 bases from V and 5 bases from J, with 18 bases between. The V gene's germline CDR1 is SGHRS and CDR2 YFSETQ. CDR3 length equals 16 residues. The CDR3 nucleotides read TGCGCCAGCAGCCCTGACCCCCAGGGTTGGACCGGGGAGCTGTTTTTT. It translates to CASSPDPQGWTGELFF.

The chain carries TRBV2 and TRBJ1-2; maybe TRBD1 (5 bases). The CDR3 has 15 residues. Trimming left V 10 bases short and J 4 bases short, with 22 bases between. CDR1 and CDR2 (germline): SNHLY, FYNNEI. The CDR3 spells CANQGSITDIYGYTF. CDR3 DNA sequence: TGTGCCAACCAGGGTTCTATTACGGACATCTATGGCTACACCTTC.

Comment on this clone: This sample also contains other DNA sequences that code for the same CDR3. The V and J genes are TRBV27 and TRBJ1-1; D gene uncertain. The germline V gene encodes CDR1 MNHEY and CDR2 SMNVEV (reference sequence). This CDR3 has 13 residues. Trimming took off 6 bases at V and 0 bases at J, with 8 bases between the two ends. CDR3 loop: CASSLSLNTEAFF. For the CDR3, the DNA is TGTGCCAGCAGCCTAAGCCTGAACACTGAAGCTTTCTTT.

The count of this clone is one. The chain is built from TRBV5-1 and TRBJ1-4, with 7 positions matching TRBD1. V was pared by 4 bases and J by 7 bases, with 13 bases of the junction left unmatched. Germline-derived CDR1 and CDR2 are SGHRS and YFSETQ. There are 16 residues in the CDR3. Here the CDR3 reads CASSTQGGPGVEKLFF. CDR3 bases: TGCGCCAGCAGCACCCAGGGGGGCCCCGGGGTTGAAAAACTGTTTTTT.

This rearrangement joins TRBV6-5 to TRBJ2-2; D unresolved. Germline CDR1 reads MNHEY; CDR2 reads SVGAGI. CDR3 length: 11 amino acids. Trimming cost V 9 bases and J 7 bases, with 9 bases left between them. The DNA of the CDR3 is TGTGCCAGGGGCGCAGACGGGGAGCTGTTTTTT. Protein product: CARGADGELFF.

The V gene is TRBV9, the J gene TRBJ1-2; 10 bases align to TRBD1. Germline assignment: CDR1 SGDLS and CDR2 YYNGEE. J was trimmed by 4 bases and V by 0 bases; bases with no gene match: 9. The CDR3 is 17 amino acids. The CDR3 loop reads CASSVALGGQGTYGYTF. The CDR3 DNA follows: TGTGCCAGCAGCGTAGCTTTGGGGGGACAGGGGACCTATGGCTACACCTTC.

The table lists this clone with a count of one. The chain is built from TRBV7-9 and TRBJ2-3, with D possibly TRBD2 on 5 matching bases. V lost 1 base, J lost 5 bases, and 22 bases lay in between. CDR3 length: 18 amino acids. Germline CDR1 SEHNR, CDR2 FQNEAQ (reference sequence). Here the CDR3 DNA reads TGTGCCAGCAGCTTAGGTTTTTCGGACTTGCTTCACGTAGATACGCAGTATTTT. The encoded protein is CASSLGFSDLLHVDTQYF.

The chain combines TRBV15 with TRBJ2-1; 8 bases are a match to TRBD2. V gave up 1 base and J gave up 6 bases; unmatched junction bases: 11. Germline values: CDR1 LNHNV, CDR2 YYDKDF (reference sequence). The CDR3 runs 17 residues. The CDR3 bases are TGTGCCACCAGCAGAGGGGCCCAAGCGGGAGTTCCCAATGAGCAGTTCTTC. This sequence encodes CATSRGAQAGVPNEQFF.

The rearrangement links TRBV6-6 to TRBJ1-5, with TRBD1 identical over 9 bases. V trimming: 5 bases; J trimming: 7 bases; junction bases outside the gene matches: 9. Germline CDR1 reads MNHNY; CDR2 reads SVGAGI (reference sequence). The CDR3 is made up of 15 amino acids. The DNA for the CDR3 is TGTGCCAGCAGTGATCCGGGACAGGGATACCAGCCCCAGCATTTT. It specifies CASSDPGQGYQPQHF.

The J gene is TRBJ1-3, the V gene TRBV9, with a possible D match to TRBD1 (6 bases). CDR3 length: 16 residues. Germline CDR1 SGDLS, CDR2 YYNGEE. V dropped 0 bases and J dropped 0 bases, with 10 bases sitting between them. The CDR3 region has the DNA TGTGCCAGCAGCGTAGCTTCGGGACACTCTGGAAACACCATATATTTT. Translating gives CASSVASGHSGNTIYF.